Below, 13 T cell receptor beta chains from the same sample are listed, as sequenced in a study of radiation and T cells in renal cell carcinoma. TCRdb keeps only in-frame clones here, not all; method: immunoSEQ multiplex PCR. The table shows roughly 75,000 clones, with about 80% occurring only once. Stated time point: blood 2 weeks post-SBRT. Treatment indicated: 15 Gy SBRT to primary tumor, nephrectomy 4 weeks later. Sequences were derived from blood, sampled from a patient whose treatment included radiotherapy and nephrectomy. The receptors were gathered from a man between 60 and 75 years old with renal cell carcinoma.

The V gene is TRBV27, the J gene TRBJ2-7; D is perhaps TRBD1 (5 bases). V lost 6 bases to trimming and J lost 12 bases, with 18 bases between them. Looked up from germline, CDR1 is MNHEY and CDR2 is SMNVEV (reference sequence). The CDR3 covers 12 residues. CDR3 in amino acids: CASRDDVGRGYF. DNA of the CDR3: TGTGCCAGCAGGGACGACGTGGGGCGCGGGTACTTC.

CDR3 DNA sequence: TGCGCCAGCAGTGACCGACAGGGAAGAAATGAAAAACTGTTTTTT. It codes for CASSDRQGRNEKLFF. The rearrangement links TRBV10-2 to TRBJ1-4, with 7 nucleotides matching TRBD1. This CDR3 contains 15 residues. The germline V gene has CDR1 WSHSY and CDR2 SAAADI. The V gene end was trimmed by 3 bases and the J gene end by 5 bases; junction bases not matched to a gene: 6.

The rearrangement links TRBV6-1 to TRBJ1-1; no definite D call. The CDR3 loop spans 12 amino acids. Germline CDR1 is MNHNS and CDR2 is SASEGT. The V and J ends lost 6 bases and 1 base respectively, with 6 bases between them. The CDR3 bases are TGTGCCAGCAGGGGTGGGAACACTGAAGCTTTCTTT. Protein sequence: CASRGGNTEAFF.

The gene calls are TRBV7-9 and TRBJ2-3; 12 bases align to TRBD2. The CDR3 has 17 residues. The junction had 11 bases not matched to a gene; V was cut back by 7 bases and J by 3 bases. Germline-derived CDR1 and CDR2 are SEHNR and FQNEAQ (reference sequence). The CDR3 loop reads CASKPGTSGYRTDTQYF. The CDR3 nucleotides are TGTGCCAGCAAGCCCGGGACTAGCGGGTATCGGACAGATACGCAGTATTTT.

The chain employs TRBV2 and TRBJ1-4; 8 nucleotides line up with TRBD1. Germline V gene sequence: CDR1 SNHLY, CDR2 FYNNEI. The V segment lost 1 base and the J segment 8 bases; nucleotides outside the gene matches: 9. The CDR3 consists of 16 residues. The CDR3 coding sequence is TGTGCCAGCAGTGAAGAGAGGACAGGGAGTGGAGAAAAACTGTTTTTT. This encodes CASSEERTGSGEKLFF.

This clone has more than one count but fewer than ten. V is TRBV9 and J is TRBJ1-1, with a tentative D call TRBD1 (5 bases). V dropped 2 bases and J dropped 5 bases, with 13 bases sitting between them. CDR3 length: 14 residues. Germline V gene lookup returns CDR1 SGDLS and CDR2 YYNGEE. CDR3 coding DNA: TGTGCCAGCAGCGTGTTGGTTGGGGGGACTGAAGCTTTCTTT. Translating gives CASSVLVGGTEAFF.

The V call is TRBV28, the J call TRBJ1-1; no clear D gene. The CDR3 loop spans 15 amino acids. V was trimmed by 1 base and J by 2 bases, leaving 11 bases between them. Germline CDR1 is MDHEN and CDR2 is SYDVKM. The CDR3, as DNA: TGTGCCAGCAGTTTATTTCCCGGGCCTAACACTGAAGCTTTCTTT. Protein sequence: CASSLFPGPNTEAFF.

The chain is built from TRBV4-1 and TRBJ2-7; perhaps TRBD1 as D (5 bases). The CDR3 runs to 14 residues. The germline V and J ends were trimmed by 4 bases and 7 bases, with 17 bases remaining between them. Germline assignment: CDR1 MGHRA and CDR2 YSYEKL. The CDR3 sequence is CASSRASRAGEQYF. The CDR3 DNA sequence: TGCGCCAGCAGCCGTGCCAGCAGGGCAGGGGAGCAGTACTTC.

This clone was detected a few times. The chain employs TRBV7-6 and TRBJ2-3; D gene ambiguous. This CDR3 is built from 12 residues. V gave up 1 base and J gave up 1 base, with 0 bases separating them. Germline assignment: CDR1 SGHVS and CDR2 FNYEAQ. The CDR3 is CASSLGTDTQYF. CDR3 DNA sequence: TGTGCCAGCAGCTTAGGCACAGATACGCAGTATTTT.

This chain joins TRBV4-1 and TRBJ2-2, with 10 positions matching TRBD2. Trimming removed 4 bases from V and 5 bases from J; junction bases left unmatched: 4. The CDR3 runs to 15 residues. Per the germline V gene, CDR1 is MGHRA and CDR2 is YSYEKL. The CDR3 loop reads CASSLSGRRTGELFF. In nucleotides, the CDR3 is TGCGCCAGCAGCCTTAGCGGGAGGAGGACCGGGGAGCTGTTTTTT.

This chain joins TRBV7-2 and TRBJ2-7, with 7 bases fitting TRBD1. Germline lookup yields CDR1 SGHTA and CDR2 FQGNSA. This CDR3 is 14 amino acids long. With V trimmed by 5 bases and J by 2 bases, 6 bases remained unmatched. CDR3 nucleotides: TGTGCCAGCAGCACAAGGACAGGCCCCTACGAGCAGTACTTC. Translation: CASSTRTGPYEQYF. The variable domain in full, completed from reference TRBV7-2 and TRBJ2-7, reads GAGVSQSPSNKVTEKGKDVELRCDPISGHTALYWYRQSLGQGLEFLIYFQGNSAPDKSGLPSDRFSAERTGGSVSTLTIQRTQQEDSAVYLCASSTRTGPYEQYFGPGTRLTVT.

V and J are TRBV15 and TRBJ2-3; D gene ambiguous. CDR1 is LNHNV, CDR2 YYDKDF, per germline (reference sequence). There are 16 residues in the CDR3. Trimming took 0 bases from V and 2 from J, leaving 12 bases between them. The CDR3 reads CATSRDLAAPTDTQYF. As DNA, the CDR3 is TGTGCCACCAGCAGAGATTTGGCGGCCCCCACAGATACGCAGTATTTT. The variable domain in full, completed from reference TRBV15 and TRBJ2-3, reads DAMVIQNPRYQVTQFGKPVTLSCSQTLNHNVMYWYQQKSSQAPKLLFHYYDKDFNNEADTPDNFQSRRPNTSFCFLDIRSPGLGDTAMYLCATSRDLAAPTDTQYFGPGTRLTVL.

The chain links TRBV5-8 to TRBJ2-1, with 15 positions matching TRBD2. This CDR3 contains 20 residues. Trimming at V came to 4 bases and at J to 5 bases, leaving 16 bases not matched to a gene. Germline V CDR1 and CDR2: SGHTS, YDEGEE. CDR3 in amino acids: CASSPGGTSGRPLLHNEQFF. The CDR3 region has the DNA TGTGCCAGCAGCCCCGGCGGGACTAGCGGGAGGCCTTTACTCCACAATGAGCAGTTCTTC.